One and the same sample provided the 28 T cell receptor beta chains below, sequenced in a study of T cell responses to AZD1222 COVID-19 vaccine. TCRdb's table, derived via immunoSEQ multiplex PCR, lists solely in-frame clones and lacks some. The sample comprises about 130,000 clones, 70% to 90% of which are singletons, and 1.5% to 2% rests with the top ten. The sample was peripheral blood, taken on day 0 of AZD1222 vaccination. These receptors all come from an adult in good health.

This clone was seen a single time. This chain uses TRBV7-2 with TRBJ2-1; no firm D call. CDR1 is SGHTA and CDR2 is FQGNSA in the germline V gene. This CDR3 has 13 amino acids. V was pared by 1 base and J by 5 bases, with 6 bases between. The CDR3 reads CASSLGGHNEQFF. The CDR3 DNA reads TGTGCCAGCAGCTTAGGAGGACACAATGAGCAGTTCTTC. Based on the CDR3 plus reference TRBV7-2 and TRBJ2-1, the full variable domain is GAGVSQSPSNKVTEKGKDVELRCDPISGHTALYWYRQSLGQGLEFLIYFQGNSAPDKSGLPSDRFSAERTGGSVSTLTIQRTQQEDSAVYLCASSLGGHNEQFFGPGTRLTVL.

This chain uses TRBV6-5 with TRBJ1-5; possibly TRBD1 for D (5 bases). The V gene lost 8 bases and the J gene lost 7 bases, with 15 bases spanning the gap. CDR3 length equals 13 residues. Germline loops: CDR1 MNHEY, CDR2 SVGAGI. The CDR3 nucleotides are TGTGCCAGCGTGGGGGAGGGGTACCAGCCCCAGCATTTT. Translated, it gives CASVGEGYQPQHF.

The rearrangement links TRBV4-3 to TRBJ1-2; no firm D call. This CDR3 contains 19 residues. V shed 1 base and J shed 8 bases, with 29 bases lying between them. The germline CDR1 and CDR2 sequences are LGHNA and YSLEER. The CDR3 sequence: CASSQAVEAALWAVVGYTF. The DNA for the CDR3 is TGCGCCAGCAGCCAAGCCGTAGAGGCGGCCCTATGGGCAGTTGTAGGCTACACCTTC.

This rearrangement joins TRBV19 to TRBJ2-1; 11 positions agree with TRBD1. This CDR3 has 14 residues. J gave up 3 bases and V 5 bases, and 0 bases lay outside the gene matches. From germline, CDR1 is LNHDA and CDR2 SQIVND (reference sequence). As DNA, the CDR3 is TGTGCCAGTAGTGGGACAGGGGGCTACAATGAGCAGTTCTTC. It is translated as CASSGTGGYNEQFF.

The sample holds one count of this clone. This chain joins TRBV29-1 and TRBJ1-1; no clear D. V was trimmed by 4 bases and J by 11 bases, leaving 20 bases between them. The CDR3 is made up of 13 amino acids. Germline CDR1 and CDR2: SQVTM and ANQGSEA. CDR3 sequence: CSVVPQNTAGAFF. CDR3 coding DNA: TGCAGCGTTGTTCCACAGAATACGGCGGGGGCTTTCTTT.

The chain employs TRBV14 and TRBJ1-1; 7 positions match TRBD1. CDR1 and CDR2 (germline): SGHDN, FVKESK. The CDR3 has 16 residues. After removal of 1 base from V and 0 bases from J, the junction contained 5 bases not matched to a gene. CDR3 residues: CASSQAGGLVNTEAFF. In DNA form, the CDR3 reads TGTGCCAGCAGCCAAGCAGGGGGGCTAGTGAACACTGAAGCTTTCTTT.

The rearrangement links TRBV5-5 to TRBJ1-1, with 9 bases that match TRBD1. The CDR3 loop spans 15 amino acids. Germline-derived CDR1 and CDR2 are SGHKS and YYEKEE (reference sequence). V was clipped by 4 bases and J by 3 bases; unmatched bases: 7. The DNA of the CDR3 is TGTGCCAGCAGCGGACAGGGGAATAGCCACACTGAAGCTTTCTTT. Protein sequence: CASSGQGNSHTEAFF.

The chain recombines TRBV5-5 with TRBJ2-1, with TRBD2 matching over 10 bases. The CDR3 extends over 16 amino acids. Per germline, CDR1 SGHKS and CDR2 YYEKEE (reference sequence). The V and J ends lost 1 base and 7 bases, in that order; junction bases with no gene match: 8. CDR3 sequence (DNA): TGTGCCAGCAGCTTGTACAGGCTAGCGGGAGTGAATGAGCAGTTCTTC. This gives the protein CASSLYRLAGVNEQFF.

Of note for this clone: The sample carries other DNA sequences with the same CDR3. The V call is TRBV10-3, the J call TRBJ1-1, with 8 bases fitting TRBD1. The CDR3 contains 13 residues. The V gene end was trimmed by 6 bases and the J gene end by 1 base; junction bases not matched to a gene: 1. Germline V lookup: CDR1 ENHRY, CDR2 SYGVKD. The CDR3 DNA follows: TGTGCCATCAGCGGGACAGGGAACACTGAAGCTTTCTTT. Its translation: CAISGTGNTEAFF.

J is TRBJ1-1 and V is TRBV27; TRBD1 matches at 7 bases. Germline V gene data show CDR1 as MNHEY and CDR2 as SMNVEV (reference sequence). Germline trimming cut 4 bases from V and 6 bases from J; bases unmatched to any gene: 11. The CDR3 has 15 amino acids. CDR3 nucleotide sequence: TGTGCCAGCAGTTCAGAGACAGGGACGGTAGCTGAAGCTTTCTTT. Its protein is CASSSETGTVAEAFF.

The genes are TRBV19 and TRBJ2-1; 7 bases line up with TRBD2. This CDR3 has 12 residues. Germline values: CDR1 LNHDA, CDR2 SQIVND (reference sequence). Germline trimming cut 4 bases from V and 9 bases from J; bases unmatched to any gene: 3. The chain's CDR3 is CASSRTSSEQFF. The CDR3 region has the DNA TGTGCCAGTAGTAGGACTAGTTCTGAGCAGTTCTTC. Together with reference TRBV19 and TRBJ2-1, the CDR3 gives the full variable domain: DGGITQSPKYLFRKEGQNVTLSCEQNLNHDAMYWYRQDPGQGLRLIYYSQIVNDFQKGDIAEGYSVSREKKESFPLTVTSAQKNPTAFYLCASSRTSSEQFFGPGTRLTVL.

This clone was detected only a few times. The chain joins TRBV3-1 (or the pseudogene TRBV3-2) to TRBJ2-7; D perhaps matches TRBD1 (6 bases). Trimming cost V 0 bases and J 2 bases, with 17 bases left between them. Germline loops: CDR1 LGHDT, CDR2 YNNKEL (reference sequence). This CDR3 has 17 amino acids. The CDR3 loop is CASSQDLREGGTYEQYF. CDR3 DNA sequence: TGTGCCAGCAGCCAAGATCTCCGGGAAGGGGGAACCTACGAGCAGTACTTC.

This chain links TRBV6-4 with TRBJ2-7, with 8 bases lining up with TRBD1. V trimming: 8 bases; J trimming: 3 bases; junction bases outside the gene matches: 12. The CDR3 contains 15 residues. Germline-derived CDR1 and CDR2 are MRHNA and SNTAGT. CDR3 nucleotides: TGTGCCAGCTCAGGCCGGGACAGGCCCCTCTACGAGCAGTACTTC. Protein: CASSGRDRPLYEQYF.

The chain combines TRBV9 with TRBJ2-6; no clear D gene. From germline, CDR1 is SGDLS and CDR2 YYNGEE. The CDR3 is made up of 14 amino acids. The V gene lost 0 bases and the J gene lost 3 bases, with 4 bases spanning the gap. The CDR3 region has the DNA TGTGCCAGCAGCGTAGTGGGTGGGGCCAACGTCCTGACTTTC. This gives the protein CASSVVGGANVLTF. The full variable domain, its missing parts supplied by reference TRBV9 and TRBJ2-6, is DSGVTQTPKHLITATGQRVTLRCSPRSGDLSVYWYQQSLDQGLQFLIQYYNGEERAKGNILERFSAQQFPDLHSELNLSSLELGDSALYFCASSVVGGANVLTFGAGSRLTVL.

The gene calls are TRBV7-9 and TRBJ1-5, with a weak D call TRBD1 (5 bases). CDR1 is SEHNR and CDR2 is FQNEAQ in the germline V gene (reference sequence). V lost 5 bases and J lost 3, with 14 bases in between. The CDR3 consists of 15 residues. The chain's CDR3 is CASSPPEGDNQPQHF. The CDR3 nucleotides are TGTGCCAGCAGCCCCCCGGAAGGGGACAATCAGCCCCAGCATTTT.

CDR3 loop: CASGITGDEISEAFF. CDR3 bases: TGTGCCAGCGGTATAACAGGGGACGAAATTTCTGAAGCTTTCTTT. The genes are TRBV7-8 and TRBJ1-1, with 7 positions matching TRBD1. The CDR3 has 15 residues. V shed 8 bases and J 6 bases; nucleotides not matched to a gene: 15. Germline values: CDR1 SGHVS, CDR2 FQNEAQ.

V usage is TRBV7-9 and J usage is TRBJ1-4; D is possibly TRBD1 (5 bases). Germline V lookup: CDR1 SEHNR, CDR2 FQNEAQ (reference sequence). Trimming shortened V by 5 bases and J by 0 bases, and 13 bases separated the two germline ends. The CDR3 is 16 residues long. CDR3: CASSLPGHTTNEKLFF. The CDR3 DNA follows: TGTGCCAGCAGCCTTCCGGGGCACACAACTAATGAAAAACTGTTTTTT.

The genes are TRBV5-6 and TRBJ1-1; D might be TRBD1 (5 bases). The CDR3 totals 14 residues. V shed 2 bases and J shed 4 bases, with 12 bases lying between them. Germline V gene sequence: CDR1 SGHDT, CDR2 YYEEEE. Here the CDR3 DNA reads TGTGCCAGCAGCTTAGTTTGGGGGGGCACTGAAGCTTTCTTT. Translating gives CASSLVWGGTEAFF.

V and J are TRBV28 and TRBJ1-1, with D possibly matching TRBD1 (6 bases). The V and J ends lost 5 bases and 2 bases respectively, with 18 bases between them. This CDR3 spans 16 amino acids. From germline, CDR1 is MDHEN and CDR2 SYDVKM. The CDR3 DNA reads TGTGCCAGCAGTCCAAGGACAGCCGGGACAAACACTGAAGCTTTCTTT. Amino acids: CASSPRTAGTNTEAFF. The complete variable domain, with remaining parts taken from reference TRBV28 and TRBJ1-1, reads DVKVTQSSRYLVKRTGEKVFLECVQDMDHENMFWYRQDPGLGLRLIYFSYDVKMKEKGDIPEGYSVSREKKERFSLILESASTNQTSMYLCASSPRTAGTNTEAFFGQGTRLTVV.

The V call is TRBV7-7, the J call TRBJ2-5; the D gene is possibly TRBD1 (6 bases). The CDR3 is 13 amino acids. The germline gives CDR1 SSHAT, CDR2 FNYEAQ (reference sequence). The V end lost 3 bases, the J end lost 2 bases, and 7 bases lay between the germline ends. In DNA, the CDR3 is TGTGCCAGCAGCTTTACAGGGCAAGAGACCCAGTACTTC. Amino acid sequence: CASSFTGQETQYF.

V is TRBV10-2 and J is TRBJ1-2; D unresolved. CDR1 and CDR2 (germline): WSHSY, SAAADI. The CDR3 contains 16 residues. V lost 0 bases to trimming and J lost 0 bases, with 11 bases between them. CDR3 nucleotides: TGCGCCAGCAGTGAGTCGGGGAACAGAGCTAACTATGGCTACACCTTC. Its translation: CASSESGNRANYGYTF.

The J gene is TRBJ1-6, the V gene TRBV5-1; D may be TRBD1 (6 bases). Trimming left V 1 base short and J 9 bases short, with 14 bases between. This CDR3 spans 15 amino acids. Germline CDR1 reads SGHRS; CDR2 reads YFSETQ. The chain's CDR3 is CASSLPGDRSSPLHF. CDR3 DNA: TGCGCCAGCAGCTTGCCAGGGGATAGGTCTTCACCCCTCCACTTT.

The chain joins TRBV3-1 (or the pseudogene TRBV3-2) to TRBJ1-2; possible D gene TRBD1, 6 bases. Germline CDR1 LGHDT, CDR2 YNNKEL (reference sequence). Trimming stripped 1 base from V and 6 bases from J, with 12 bases between. The CDR3 covers 14 residues. The CDR3 nucleotides read TGTGCCAGCAGCCAAGTTGGGGGCCTCAATGGCTACACCTTC. Its protein product is CASSQVGGLNGYTF.

The genes are TRBV5-8 and TRBJ1-4; D gene ambiguous. Germline CDR1 and CDR2: SGHTS and YDEGEE. Trimming removed 1 base at V and 2 bases at J, with 6 bases between. CDR3 length equals 14 residues. For the CDR3, the DNA is TGTGCCAGCAGCTTGATGGGGACTAATGAAAAACTGTTTTTT. This gives the protein CASSLMGTNEKLFF.

The chain is built from TRBV21-1 and TRBJ1-5; TRBD1 is taken as the D call from the table, unchecked against the DNA. TRBV21-1 is tagged as a pseudogene. The CDR3 contains 15 residues. The CDR3 is CASSKEKGSHQPQHF. CDR3 bases: TGTGCCAGCAGCAAAGAAAAGGGGTCCCATCAGCCCCAGCATTTT.

The V call is TRBV7-6, the J call TRBJ1-2, with a possible D match to TRBD1 (5 bases). The CDR3 consists of 15 residues. V dropped 4 bases and J dropped 8 bases, with 20 bases sitting between them. CDR1 is SGHVS, CDR2 FNYEAQ, per germline. CDR3 residues: CASSSPPQGLRGYTF. In DNA, the CDR3 is TGTGCCAGCAGCTCCCCCCCCCAGGGTCTGAGGGGCTACACCTTC.

This clone was found once. This chain links TRBV19 with TRBJ2-1, with TRBD1 identical over 8 bases. J gave up 2 bases and V 6 bases, and 6 bases lay outside the gene matches. CDR1 LNHDA and CDR2 SQIVND come from the germline V gene (reference sequence). The CDR3 runs 15 residues. For the CDR3, the DNA is TGTGCCAGTAGCCGGACAGGGATTGCCTACAATGAGCAGTTCTTC. Amino acids: CASSRTGIAYNEQFF.

The chain carries TRBV9 and TRBJ2-5; 9 bases fit TRBD1. J lost 3 bases, V lost 3 bases, and 9 bases had no gene match. The CDR3 runs to 16 residues. Germline V gene lookup returns CDR1 SGDLS and CDR2 YYNGEE. CDR3 in amino acids: CASSATPGTGKETQYF. The CDR3, as DNA: TGTGCCAGCAGCGCCACGCCCGGGACAGGGAAAGAGACCCAGTACTTC.